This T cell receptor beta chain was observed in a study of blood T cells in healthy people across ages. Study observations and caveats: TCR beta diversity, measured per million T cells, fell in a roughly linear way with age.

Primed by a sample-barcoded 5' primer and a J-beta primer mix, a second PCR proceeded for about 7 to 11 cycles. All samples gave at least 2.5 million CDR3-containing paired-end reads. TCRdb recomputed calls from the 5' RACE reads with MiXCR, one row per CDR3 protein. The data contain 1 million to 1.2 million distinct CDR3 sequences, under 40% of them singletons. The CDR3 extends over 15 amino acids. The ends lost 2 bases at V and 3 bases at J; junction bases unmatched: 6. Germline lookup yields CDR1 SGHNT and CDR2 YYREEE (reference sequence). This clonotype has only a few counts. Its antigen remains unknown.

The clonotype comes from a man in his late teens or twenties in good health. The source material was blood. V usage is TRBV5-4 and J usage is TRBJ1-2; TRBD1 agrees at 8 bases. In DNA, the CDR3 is TGTGCCAGCAGCTTTGCGGCAGGGGGCGACTATGGCTACACCTTC. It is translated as CASSFAAGGDYGYTF.